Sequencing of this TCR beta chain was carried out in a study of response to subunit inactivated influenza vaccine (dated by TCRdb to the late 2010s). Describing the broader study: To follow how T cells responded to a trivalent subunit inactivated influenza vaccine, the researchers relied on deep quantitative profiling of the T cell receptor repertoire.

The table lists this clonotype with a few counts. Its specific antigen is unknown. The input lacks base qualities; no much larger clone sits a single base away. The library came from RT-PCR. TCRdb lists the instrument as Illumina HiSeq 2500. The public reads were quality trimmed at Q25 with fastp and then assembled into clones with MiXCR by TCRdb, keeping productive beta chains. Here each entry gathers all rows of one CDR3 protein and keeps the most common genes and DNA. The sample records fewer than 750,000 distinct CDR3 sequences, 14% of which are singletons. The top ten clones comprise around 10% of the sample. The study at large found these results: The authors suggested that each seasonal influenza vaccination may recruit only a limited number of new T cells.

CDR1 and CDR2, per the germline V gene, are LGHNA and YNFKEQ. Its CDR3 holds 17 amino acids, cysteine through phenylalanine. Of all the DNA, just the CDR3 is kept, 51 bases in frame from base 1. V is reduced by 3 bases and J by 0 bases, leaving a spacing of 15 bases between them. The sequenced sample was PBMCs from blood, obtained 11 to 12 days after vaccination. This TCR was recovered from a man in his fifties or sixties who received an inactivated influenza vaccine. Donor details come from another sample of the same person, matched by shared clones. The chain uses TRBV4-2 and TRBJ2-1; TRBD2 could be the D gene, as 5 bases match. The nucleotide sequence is TGTGCCAGCAGCCAGCCCCCGGGCGGGCTCTCCTACAATGAGCAGTTCTTC. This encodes CASSQPPGGLSYNEQFF.